This TCR beta chain is from a study of blood T cells in healthy people across ages. About the study: With template switching, about one barcoded beta molecule was captured per two T cells.

Total RNA, at least 5 micrograms per sample, came from PBMCs. Broader study findings: A strong correlation between TCR beta diversity and naive T cell percentage was seen.

A word on this clonotype: Its specificity is unknown.

V lost 10 bases and J 4 bases, leaving 10 bases between the germline ends. The length of the CDR3 is 11 residues. Germline loops: CDR1 WNHNN, CDR2 SYGVQD (reference sequence). With a J-beta primer mix and a sample-barcoded 5' primer, a second PCR ran 7 to 11 cycles. Using its own MiXCR run on the 5' RACE reads, TCRdb lists one record per CDR3 protein. The repertoire holds roughly 790,000 distinct CDR3 sequences, with approximately 43% as singletons. The chain combines TRBV10-1 with TRBJ2-5; D gene ambiguous. This clonotype originated in a woman in her sixties or seventies in good health. Sequenced: blood. CDR3 in DNA: TGCGCCAACGTTCAGAGAGAGACCCAGTACTTC. Amino acid sequence: CANVQRETQYF.